This TCR beta chain is from a study of blood T cell repertoires in COVID-19. Whole-study context: The origin of the acute and convalescent COVID-19 samples was the United States, Italy and Spain.

The CDR3 is 16 residues long. Germline V gene data show CDR1 as MGHDK and CDR2 as SYGVNS. Between the trimmed V and J ends, which lost 6 bases and 3 bases, there was a span of 17 bases. Authors' data handling: Amplifying reference gene primers gave estimates of nucleated cell counts. TCRdb keeps only in-frame clones here, not all; method: immunoSEQ multiplex PCR. V and J calls and clone size are as listed in that table; D and trimming were resolved from the DNA. The sample carries 200,000 or so clones, around 84% recorded once. This TCR derives from a young man with active or convalescent COVID-19. Specimen: peripheral blood. The V call is TRBV25-1, the J call TRBJ2-2; TRBD2 might be the D (6 bases). As DNA, the CDR3 is TGTGCCAGCAGCCCGATGGGGACTGTTCACACCGGGGAGCTGTTTTTT. Amino acid sequence: CASSPMGTVHTGELFF.